The T cell receptor (beta chain) described here comes from a study of shared clonotypes between healthy human individuals. Study information: A couple of female and a few male donors aged 18 to 49 were enrolled.

The CDR3 length is 14 residues. CDR1 and CDR2 (germline): GTSNPN, SVGIG (reference sequence). Trimming took 2 bases from V and 1 from J, leaving 11 bases between them. Study outcomes and limitations: A limitation of the genetic and exposure-history diversity represented arose from few donors.

Comment on this clone: The antigen remains unidentified.

Several immunoSEQ plates held equal portions of the genomic DNA taken from each subset. Unsorted PBMC contributed about 0.3 ug DNA, 30,000 to 35,000 T cell genomes, to each replicate PCR. The assay was immunoSEQ multiplex PCR, and TCRdb's table has in-frame clones only and misses some. Of around 95,000 clones in the sample, roughly 45% were seen once. The receptor was derived from a woman aged 40 to 50 in good health. Some clones in this sample may be carry-over from other donors' samples. The chain recombines TRBV30 with TRBJ1-2; possible D gene TRBD1, 6 bases. The sequenced material came from PBMCs. The CDR3 is CAWSLIQGNYGYTF. DNA of the CDR3: TGTGCCTGGAGTTTGATACAGGGTAACTATGGCTACACCTTC.